This T cell receptor (beta chain) was recovered during a study of T cell repertoires in cytomegalovirus infection. Study-level information: Used in the study were CMV epitopes, some recently identified and HLA-C-restricted, others well-studied and HLA-B-restricted. CMV infection together with matching HLA type was indicated by public TCR beta signatures.

TCRdb reprocessed the reads with MiXCR, giving one entry per CDR3 protein. This table has approximately 910,000 distinct CDR3 sequences, 30% to 40% appearing once. Only a few counts were recorded for this clonotype. What it binds is not known. The sequence came from a human donor in good health (CMV status not recorded). Some clones in this sample may be carry-over from other donors' samples. Sample: cultured CD8+ T cells from PBMCs, taken from culture after CMV antigen stimulation.

The CDR3, as DNA: TGTGCCAGCAGTTATGGTAGCGTACGATACAATCAGCCCCAGCATTTT. Encoded protein: CASSYGSVRYNQPQHF. V and J are TRBV6-2 or TRBV6-3 and TRBJ1-5, with D unclear. Germline-derived CDR1 and CDR2 are MNHEY and SVGEGT. The V end was cut by 3 bases, the J end by 3 bases, with 15 bases between. This CDR3 has 16 amino acids.